What follows describes a single T cell receptor (beta chain). In this sample, this clonotype turned up a few times. Its binding antigen is unknown. It has no much larger one-base neighbor in the sample; base qualities were not kept. PBMCs were isolated by Ficoll-Paque density gradient centrifugation. These data belong to a study of T-cell memory formation after mild COVID-19 (dated by TCRdb to the early 2020s). Background for the entire study: Most TCR sequence clusters were specific to one of the two donors. T-cell clones expanding and contracting after mild COVID-19 in a couple of donors were tracked by longitudinal TCRalpha and TCRbeta repertoire sequencing. Two young, previously healthy adult volunteers, one female and one male, were included in the cohort. What the research found in general, with its limitations: The study covered only a couple of mild cases, and larger cohorts including severe cases with pre-infection samples were considered necessary. Whether the second-wave clones peaking on day 37 were SARS-CoV-2 specific was not confirmed. The detection of some responding clones in pre-infection memory suggests that pre-existing cross-reactive memory T cells joined the SARS-CoV-2 response. Contracting CD4+ clones were located mainly in the CM and EM memory subsets, whereas CD8+ clones were found to be enriched in EMRA. Clones that contracted from day 15 to 85 showed balanced CD4/CD8 phenotypes, whereas a second wave of clones that expanded from day 15 to 37 leaned towards CD4+.

The listed sequencing device is Illumina NovaSeq 6000. TCRalpha and TCRbeta cDNA libraries were built by 5'RACE with constant-segment primers, adding sample barcodes and unique molecular identifiers. Trizol reagent was used to extract RNA from every sample. Libraries were amplified in two PCR steps, with a second sample barcode and Illumina TruSeq adapters added in the second step. The libraries were sequenced on an Illumina NovaSeq using 2 x 150 bp paired-end reads. In the original analysis: With migec v1.2.7, reads were demultiplexed and then collapsed into UMI-guided consensus sequences. Using mixcr v2.1.11, UMI consensuses were aligned to TRA and TRB V and J templates and then assembled into clonotypes. A clonotype was counted as expanded or contracted only if both edgeR and NoisET called the change significant, with noise models trained on biological replicates. edgeR calls used a false discovery rate-adjusted p below 0.01 and a log2 fold-change threshold of 1. As an exploratory analysis of dynamics, max-normalized trajectories of the 1000 most abundant clonotypes were examined by PCA with hierarchical clustering. Each responding clone was given a CD4 or CD8 phenotype based on the CD4+ and CD8+ repertoires, which had been sequenced separately. TCRdb reanalyzed the raw reads on its own, using fastp at Q25 for trimming and MiXCR for clone calling, and kept in-frame beta chains. Rows merge per CDR3 protein into single entries with the most common DNA and genes. TCRdb, not the authors, supplied the V and J calls. Present in this sample are about 560,000 distinct CDR3 sequences, 20% to 25% of which were seen just once. The top ten constitute around 9.2% of the sample.

Trimming removed 6 bases from V and 10 bases from J, leaving 14 bases between the germline ends. The CDR3, cysteine through phenylalanine, is 12 amino acids long. This entry keeps only the CDR3 DNA: 36 bases, framed from base 1. Via the germline V gene, CDR1 is LGHNA and CDR2 YSLEER. Sequenced material: PBMCs or a T cell subset sorted from them (not recorded which). The sequence was collected from an adult woman who had mild COVID-19 (a few samples of this study predate the infection). The sample titles of this study are shuffled in the database, so cell type and time point are left out; the donor was told from shared clones. This chain joins TRBV4-3 to TRBJ2-3; the D call could be TRBD1 or TRBD2, with each sharing 6 bases. The DNA sequence follows: TGCGCCAGCAGGGCGTCGGAGGGGGCGCAGTATTTT. Translated, this gives CASRASEGAQYF.